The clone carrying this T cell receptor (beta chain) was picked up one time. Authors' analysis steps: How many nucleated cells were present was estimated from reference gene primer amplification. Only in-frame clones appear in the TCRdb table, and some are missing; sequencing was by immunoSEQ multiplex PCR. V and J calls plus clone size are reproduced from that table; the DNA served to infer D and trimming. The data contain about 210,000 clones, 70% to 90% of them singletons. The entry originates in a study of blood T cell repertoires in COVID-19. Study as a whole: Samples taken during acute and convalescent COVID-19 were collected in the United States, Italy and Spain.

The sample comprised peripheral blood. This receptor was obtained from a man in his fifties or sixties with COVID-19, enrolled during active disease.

The CDR3: CASSFVRQGDYGYTF. In nucleotides, the CDR3 is TGTGCCAGCAGCTTCGTTAGACAGGGCGACTATGGCTACACCTTC. V usage is TRBV5-6 and J usage is TRBJ1-2; TRBD1 agrees at 7 bases. In germline, CDR1 is SGHDT, CDR2 YYEEEE. V was pared by 2 bases and J by 3 bases, with 7 bases of the junction left unmatched. This CDR3 contains 15 residues. Looking up the rest from reference TRBV5-6 and TRBJ1-2 gives the full variable domain: DAGVTQSPTHLIKTRGQQVTLRCSPKSGHDTVSWYQQALGQGPQFIFQYYEEEERQRGNFPDRFSGHQFPNYSSELNVNALLLGDSALYLCASSFVRQGDYGYTFGSGTRLTVV.